This T cell receptor beta chain derives from a study of blood T cell repertoires in COVID-19. Per germline, CDR1 SGHDN and CDR2 FVKESK. Trimming cost V 5 bases and J 2 bases, with 12 bases left between them. The CDR3 is 14 residues long. The recovered donors of Cohort 3 showed two negative PCRs, clearance, or symptom resolution. Source study methods: Reference gene primer amplification in the assay estimated nucleated cell counts. Sequencing was performed with immunoSEQ multiplex PCR; in TCRdb, only in-frame clones are kept and a portion is missing. The V and J calls and clone size come from that table; D and trimming were worked out from the DNA. This table has around 300,000 clones, around nine tenths appearing once.

Sequencing was done on a sample of PBMCs or T cells enriched from blood (not recorded which). The clonotype was recovered from a woman in her 40s who had recovered from COVID-19. The chain uses TRBV14 and TRBJ2-5; a weak D match, TRBD2 (5 bases). The CDR3: CASSGREGQETQYF. For the CDR3, the DNA is TGTGCCAGCAGCGGCCGGGAAGGGCAAGAGACCCAGTACTTC.